The 29 T cell receptor beta chains below all came from one sample that was sequenced in a study of T cells expressing NK-cell markers. Each CDR3 protein gets one entry in TCRdb, which reprocessed the 5' RACE reads and gives no DNA. This listing includes some 600,000 distinct CDR3 sequences. Sequencing input: blood T cells: a sorted CD56 or NKG2C T cell subset, CD4+ or CD8+ T cells, or bulk PBMC T cells (not recorded which). The receptors originated from a man aged 18 to 30 in good health.

This chain connects TRBV18 to TRBJ2-5. This CDR3 contains 11 residues. Per the germline V gene, CDR1 is KGHSH and CDR2 is LQKENI. The CDR3 loop is CASIIGETQYF.

The rearrangement joins TRBV3-1 to TRBJ2-2; checking the TCRdb D call of TRBD2 is not possible without DNA. In germline, CDR1 is LGHDT, CDR2 YNNKEL (reference sequence). The CDR3 is 16 residues long. CDR3 loop: CASSLPTSGSGGELFF.

V gene TRBV20-1 combines with J gene TRBJ2-5; TCRdb reports TRBD2, a call that lacks DNA to check it against. This CDR3 is built from 13 residues. Germline assignment: CDR1 DFQATT and CDR2 SNEGSKA (reference sequence). CDR3 sequence: CSAWAGARETQYF.

The chain joins TRBV18 to TRBJ2-6; the D call of TRBD1 rests on TCRdb alone, since no DNA is present to check it. The CDR3 length is 17 residues. The V gene's germline CDR1 is KGHSH and CDR2 LQKENI. CDR3 protein: CASSPREEGRGANVLTF.

The genes are TRBV28 and TRBJ1-3. Looked up from germline, CDR1 is MDHEN and CDR2 is SYDVKM. This CDR3 spans 13 amino acids. CDR3 sequence: CASSGPVSNTIYF.

The chain carries TRBV14 and TRBJ1-2. The CDR3 is made up of 12 amino acids. Germline V gives CDR1 SGHDN, CDR2 FVKESK. The chain's CDR3 is CASSQTRIGYTF. Complete variable domain (other parts from reference TRBV14 and TRBJ1-2): EAGVTQFPSHSVIEKGQTVTLRCDPISGHDNLYWYRRVMGKEIKFLLHFVKESKQDESGMPNNRFLAERTGGTYSTLKVQPAELEDSGVYFCASSQTRIGYTFGSGTRLTVV.

The V gene is TRBV4-1, the J gene TRBJ2-5; the D call from TCRdb, TRBD2, cannot be confirmed without DNA. CDR3 length equals 16 residues. CDR1 MGHRA and CDR2 YSYEKL come from the germline V gene. CDR3 sequence reads: CASSQEAGGPKETQYF.

The chain is built from TRBV7-9 and TRBJ2-1. From germline, CDR1 is SEHNR and CDR2 FQNEAQ (reference sequence). This CDR3 spans 16 amino acids. CDR3 sequence: CASSTQGISSYNEQFF.

This CDR3 reads CSARDRDRGRREQYF. The rearrangement uses TRBV20-1 and TRBJ2-7; the D call of TRBD1 rests on TCRdb alone, since no DNA is present to check it. CDR1 is DFQATT, CDR2 SNEGSKA, per germline (reference sequence). This CDR3 is 15 amino acids long.

V is TRBV3-1 and J is TRBJ2-3; the TRBD1 assignment by TCRdb is unverifiable without DNA. The CDR3 is 13 residues long. Germline V CDR1 and CDR2: LGHDT, YNNKEL (reference sequence). CDR3: CASSGTGTDTQYF.

The chain couples TRBV10-3 to TRBJ1-2. The germline V gene encodes CDR1 ENHRY and CDR2 SYGVKD. There are 12 residues in the CDR3. The CDR3 loop reads CAIRSSGEGYTF.

This chain joins TRBV2 and TRBJ2-3; TCRdb's D gene call, TRBD1, goes unchecked for lack of DNA. CDR3 length equals 18 residues. The germline V gene has CDR1 SNHLY and CDR2 FYNNEI. CDR3 amino acids: CASSEAIKGTSRVDTQYF.

The chain couples TRBV12-3 or TRBV12-4 to TRBJ2-2; without DNA, the TCRdb call of TRBD1 cannot be checked. The CDR3 has 15 residues. CDR3 protein: CASRPPGRTTGELFF.

The chain links TRBV14 to TRBJ1-1; without DNA, the TCRdb call of TRBD1 cannot be checked. Germline V gives CDR1 SGHDN, CDR2 FVKESK. The CDR3 is 17 residues long. The CDR3 is CASSQGRSNIPHTEAFF.

Here the CDR3 reads CASSQDLGGQETQYF. J is TRBJ2-5 and V is TRBV4-1. Germline V CDR1 and CDR2: MGHRA, YSYEKL. The CDR3 runs 15 residues.

The chain carries TRBV7-8 and TRBJ2-1. Looked up from germline, CDR1 is SGHVS and CDR2 is FQNEAQ. The CDR3 covers 18 residues. The CDR3 sequence: CASSLYGQLGSSYNEQFF.

V and J are TRBV20-1 and TRBJ2-6; TCRdb selects TRBD1, and the lack of DNA leaves this call unchecked. Germline values: CDR1 DFQATT, CDR2 SNEGSKA (reference sequence). The CDR3 consists of 13 residues. CDR3: CSATQGAANVLTF.

This rearrangement joins TRBV6-5 to TRBJ2-2. CDR3 length: 13 residues. Germline V lookup: CDR1 MNHEY, CDR2 SVGAGI. The CDR3 loop is CASSYRDGGELFF.

The chain employs TRBV6-5 and TRBJ2-1. This CDR3 is built from 16 residues. The germline CDR1 and CDR2 sequences are MNHEY and SVGAGI. The CDR3 is CASSYTQREGLNEQFF.

The rearrangement links TRBV6-1 to TRBJ1-3; TCRdb designates TRBD1, a call that cannot be tested without DNA. The CDR3 consists of 14 residues. Germline V CDR1 and CDR2: MNHNS, SASEGT. The CDR3 sequence is CASRRGGSGNTIYF.

V is TRBV7-9 and J is TRBJ2-1; TCRdb designates TRBD1, a call that cannot be tested without DNA. CDR1 and CDR2 from the germline V gene are SEHNR and FQNEAQ (reference sequence). The CDR3 totals 15 residues. CDR3 region: CASTAGTPAYNEQFF.

This chain uses TRBV3-1 with TRBJ2-1; TCRdb's assignment of TRBD1 cannot be checked, as there is no DNA. CDR3 length: 12 amino acids. The germline V gene encodes CDR1 LGHDT and CDR2 YNNKEL (reference sequence). The CDR3 loop reads CASSQEGRLQFF.

V gene TRBV2 combines with J gene TRBJ2-1; TCRdb designates TRBD1, a call that cannot be tested without DNA. CDR1 SNHLY and CDR2 FYNNEI come from the germline V gene. The CDR3 totals 15 residues. The CDR3 region is CASSLWGDRYNEQFF.

This sequence joins TRBV5-1 and TRBJ2-5. The CDR3 contains 13 residues. The germline V gene has CDR1 SGHRS and CDR2 YFSETQ. CDR3 sequence reads: CASSLRTQETQYF. Based on the CDR3 plus reference TRBV5-1 and TRBJ2-5, the full variable domain is KAGVTQTPRYLIKTRGQQVTLSCSPISGHRSVSWYQQTPGQGLQFLFEYFSETQRNKGNFPGRFSGRQFSNSRSEMNVSTLELGDSALYLCASSLRTQETQYFGPGTRLLVL.

The genes are TRBV6-2 or TRBV6-3 and TRBJ2-3; the TCRdb call, TRBD2, lacks DNA for checking. CDR1 and CDR2 (germline): MNHEY, SVGEGT. The CDR3 spans 21 residues. CDR3: CASSYPRSSGGWGGSTDTQYF.

The rearrangement joins TRBV7-9 to TRBJ1-2; TCRdb indicates TRBD1, and absent DNA this call remains unverified. The CDR3 extends over 15 amino acids. Germline CDR1 and CDR2: SEHNR and FQNEAQ (reference sequence). Here the CDR3 reads CASSPLGRGRDGYTF.

The chain is built from TRBV3-1 and TRBJ2-1; TCRdb reports TRBD1, a call that lacks DNA to check it against. The CDR3 is made up of 13 amino acids. Germline-derived CDR1 and CDR2 are LGHDT and YNNKEL (reference sequence). The CDR3 sequence is CASSQDRPVEQFF.

The V gene is TRBV20-1, the J gene TRBJ2-1; TCRdb's D gene call, TRBD2, goes unchecked for lack of DNA. The CDR3 runs to 12 residues. CDR1 is DFQATT, CDR2 SNEGSKA, per germline (reference sequence). CDR3 in amino acids: CSASAGEEEQFF.

This chain links TRBV5-1 with TRBJ2-1. The CDR3 length is 13 residues. Germline V gene lookup returns CDR1 SGHRS and CDR2 YFSETQ. CDR3 in amino acids: CASSSALDETRFF.